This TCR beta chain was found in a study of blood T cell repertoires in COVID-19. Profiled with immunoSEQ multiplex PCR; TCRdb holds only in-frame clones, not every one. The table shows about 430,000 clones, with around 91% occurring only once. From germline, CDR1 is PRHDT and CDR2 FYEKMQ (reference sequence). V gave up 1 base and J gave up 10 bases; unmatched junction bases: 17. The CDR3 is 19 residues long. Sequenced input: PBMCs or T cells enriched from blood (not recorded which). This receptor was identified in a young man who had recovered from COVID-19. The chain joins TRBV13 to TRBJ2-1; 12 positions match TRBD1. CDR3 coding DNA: TGTGCCAGCAGCTTAGCCGGTCACAATCCGGGACAGGGGGCTGGGGAGCAGTTCTTC. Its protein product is CASSLAGHNPGQGAGEQFF.